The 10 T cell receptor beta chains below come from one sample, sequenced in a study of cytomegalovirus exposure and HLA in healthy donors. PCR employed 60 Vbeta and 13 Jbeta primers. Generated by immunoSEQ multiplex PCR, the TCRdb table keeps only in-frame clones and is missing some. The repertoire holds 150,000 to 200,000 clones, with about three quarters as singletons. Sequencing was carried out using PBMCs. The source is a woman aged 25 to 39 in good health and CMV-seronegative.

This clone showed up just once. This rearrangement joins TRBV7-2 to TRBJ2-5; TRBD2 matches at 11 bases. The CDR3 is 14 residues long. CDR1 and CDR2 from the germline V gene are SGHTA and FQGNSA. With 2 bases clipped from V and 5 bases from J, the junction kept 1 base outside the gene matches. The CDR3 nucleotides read TGTGCCAGCAGCTTAACTAGCGGGGGTGAGACCCAGTACTTC. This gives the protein CASSLTSGGETQYF.

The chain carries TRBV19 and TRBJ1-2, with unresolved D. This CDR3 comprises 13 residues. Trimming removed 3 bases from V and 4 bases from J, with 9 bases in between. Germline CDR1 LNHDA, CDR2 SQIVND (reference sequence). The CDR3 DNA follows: TGTGCCAGTAGTATCAGGAGGAGCTATGGCTACACCTTC. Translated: CASSIRRSYGYTF.

CDR3 sequence (DNA): TGCGCCAGCAGCCAAGAAACTAGCGGGGATGAGTTCTTC. It is translated as CASSQETSGDEFF. The chain has TRBV4-1 and TRBJ2-1, with 10 positions matching TRBD2. V lost 0 bases to trimming and J lost 14 bases; unmatched junction nucleotides: 4. This CDR3 comprises 13 residues. Per the germline V gene, CDR1 is MGHRA and CDR2 is YSYEKL.

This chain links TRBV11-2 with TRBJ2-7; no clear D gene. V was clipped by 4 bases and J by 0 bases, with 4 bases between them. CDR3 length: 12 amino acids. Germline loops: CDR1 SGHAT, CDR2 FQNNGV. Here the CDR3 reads CASSSSSYEQYF. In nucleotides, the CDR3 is TGTGCCAGCAGCTCTAGCTCCTACGAGCAGTACTTC.

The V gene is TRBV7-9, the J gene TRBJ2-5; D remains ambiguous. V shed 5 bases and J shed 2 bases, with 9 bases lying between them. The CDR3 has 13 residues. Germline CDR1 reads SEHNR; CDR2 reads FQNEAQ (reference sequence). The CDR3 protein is CASSPGGQETQYF. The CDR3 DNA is TGTGCCAGCAGCCCCGGTGGTCAAGAGACCCAGTACTTC.

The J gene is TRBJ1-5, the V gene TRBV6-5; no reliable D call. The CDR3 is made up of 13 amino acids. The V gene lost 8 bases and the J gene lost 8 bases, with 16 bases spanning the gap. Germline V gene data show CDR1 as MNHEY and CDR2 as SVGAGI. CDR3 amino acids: CASGGLGGEPQHF. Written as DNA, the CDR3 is TGTGCCAGCGGTGGGCTGGGCGGGGAGCCCCAGCATTTT.

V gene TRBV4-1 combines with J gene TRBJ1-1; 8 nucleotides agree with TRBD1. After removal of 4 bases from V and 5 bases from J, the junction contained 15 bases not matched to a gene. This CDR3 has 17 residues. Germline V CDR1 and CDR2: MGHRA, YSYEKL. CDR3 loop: CASSPPRRTGRETEAFF. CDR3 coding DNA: TGCGCCAGCAGCCCCCCAAGGAGGACAGGGAGAGAAACTGAAGCTTTCTTT.

In nucleotides, the CDR3 is TGCGCCAGCAGCCAGCTAGCTGGGACAGGCTTGAACACTGAAGCTTTCTTT. Translation: CASSQLAGTGLNTEAFF. The V gene is TRBV5-1, the J gene TRBJ1-1, with TRBD1 identical over 8 bases. The V segment lost 4 bases and the J segment 0 bases; nucleotides outside the gene matches: 11. The CDR3 spans 17 residues. Looked up from germline, CDR1 is SGHRS and CDR2 is YFSETQ.

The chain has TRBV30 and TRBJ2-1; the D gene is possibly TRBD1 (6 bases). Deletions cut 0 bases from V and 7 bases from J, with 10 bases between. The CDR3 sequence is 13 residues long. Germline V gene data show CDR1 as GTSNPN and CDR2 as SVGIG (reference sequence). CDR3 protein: CAWSVVRGNEQFF. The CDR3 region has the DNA TGTGCCTGGAGTGTAGTAAGGGGGAATGAGCAGTTCTTC.

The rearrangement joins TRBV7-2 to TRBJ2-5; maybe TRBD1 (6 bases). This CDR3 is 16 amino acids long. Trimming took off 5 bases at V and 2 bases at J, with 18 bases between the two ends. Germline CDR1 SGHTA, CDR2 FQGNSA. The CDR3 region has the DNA TGTGCCAGCAGCCACGGCCATACACAGGGACAAGAGACCCAGTACTTC. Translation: CASSHGHTQGQETQYF.